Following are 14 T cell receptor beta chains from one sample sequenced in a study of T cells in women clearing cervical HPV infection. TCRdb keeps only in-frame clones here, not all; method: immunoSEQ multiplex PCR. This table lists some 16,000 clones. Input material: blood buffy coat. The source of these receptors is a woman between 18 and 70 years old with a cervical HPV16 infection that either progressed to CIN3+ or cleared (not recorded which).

The CDR3 DNA, read in part, is TGCGCCAGCAGCCGCGGCCCCATGAAGAATTCACCC. This sequence encodes CASSRGPMKNSP. The entire CDR3 protein is CASSRGPMKNSPLHF. The V and J genes are TRBV5-1 and TRBJ1-6; no clear D gene. The read ends 3 residues early relative to the CDR3; the germline J gene fills the gap. The V end was cut by 4 bases, the J end by 7 bases, with 15 bases between. Germline V CDR1 and CDR2: SGHRS, YFSETQ. The CDR3 has 15 residues. Full variable domain (remainder filled in from reference TRBV5-1 and TRBJ1-6): KAGVTQTPRYLIKTRGQQVTLSCSPISGHRSVSWYQQTPGQGLQFLFEYFSETQRNKGNFPGRFSGRQFSNSRSEMNVSTLELGDSALYLCASSRGPMKNSPLHFGNGTRLTVT.

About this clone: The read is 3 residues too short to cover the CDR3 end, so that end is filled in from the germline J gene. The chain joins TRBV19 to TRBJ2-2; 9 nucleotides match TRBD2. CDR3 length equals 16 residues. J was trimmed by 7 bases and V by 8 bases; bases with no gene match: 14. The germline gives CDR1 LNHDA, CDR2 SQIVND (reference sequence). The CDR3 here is CASVHGGRAGNGELFF. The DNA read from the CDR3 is TGTGCCAGTGTACATGGCGGGAGGGCCGGGAACGGGGAG.

The DNA read from the CDR3 is TGCAGCGTTGTAACAGGGGGCTCTGGAAACACC. Amino acid sequence: CSVVTGGSGNT. The whole CDR3 protein reads CSVVTGGSGNTIYF. The rearrangement joins TRBV29-1 to TRBJ1-3, with 8 bases matching TRBD1. The read falls 3 residues short of the CDR3 end, and the missing part is taken from the germline J gene. Germline values: CDR1 SQVTM, CDR2 ANQGSEA. J was trimmed by 0 bases and V by 4 bases; bases with no gene match: 2. There are 14 residues in the CDR3.

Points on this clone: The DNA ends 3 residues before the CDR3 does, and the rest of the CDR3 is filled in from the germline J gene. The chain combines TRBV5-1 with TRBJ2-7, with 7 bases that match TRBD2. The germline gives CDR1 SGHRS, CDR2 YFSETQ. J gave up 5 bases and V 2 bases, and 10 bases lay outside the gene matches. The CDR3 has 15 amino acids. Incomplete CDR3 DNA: TGCGCCAGCAGCTTCGGGAGCGGGATATCCGACGAG. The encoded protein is CASSFGSGISDE. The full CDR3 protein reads CASSFGSGISDEQYF.

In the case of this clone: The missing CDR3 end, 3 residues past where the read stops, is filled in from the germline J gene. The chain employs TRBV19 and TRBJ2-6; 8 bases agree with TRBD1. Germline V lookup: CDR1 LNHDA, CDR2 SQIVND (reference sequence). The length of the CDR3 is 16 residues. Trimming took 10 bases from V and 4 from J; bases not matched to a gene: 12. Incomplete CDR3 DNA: TGTGCCACCAAACCGGGACAGGTTCCCGGGGCCAACGTC. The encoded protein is CATKPGQVPGANV. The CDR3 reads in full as CATKPGQVPGANVLTF.

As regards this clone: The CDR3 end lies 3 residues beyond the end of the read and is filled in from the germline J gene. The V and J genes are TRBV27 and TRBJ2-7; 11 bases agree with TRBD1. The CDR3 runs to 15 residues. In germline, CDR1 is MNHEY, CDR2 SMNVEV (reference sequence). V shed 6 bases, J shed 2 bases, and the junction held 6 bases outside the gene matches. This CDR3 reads CASSRKGQGAYEQYF. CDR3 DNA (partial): TGTGCCAGCAGCAGAAAGGGACAGGGGGCCTACGAG.

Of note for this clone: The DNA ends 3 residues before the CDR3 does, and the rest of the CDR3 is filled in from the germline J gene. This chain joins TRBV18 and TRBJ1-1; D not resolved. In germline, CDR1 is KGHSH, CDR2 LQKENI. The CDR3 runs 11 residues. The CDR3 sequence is CASSPGREAFF. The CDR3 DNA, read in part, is TGTGCCAGCTCACCGGGCAGGGAA.

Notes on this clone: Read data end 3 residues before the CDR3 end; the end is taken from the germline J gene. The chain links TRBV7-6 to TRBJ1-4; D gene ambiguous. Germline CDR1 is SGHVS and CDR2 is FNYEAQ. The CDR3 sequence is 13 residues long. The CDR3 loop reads CASSFWQAEKLFF. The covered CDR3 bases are TGTGCCAGCAGCTTCTGGCAGGCTGAGAAA.

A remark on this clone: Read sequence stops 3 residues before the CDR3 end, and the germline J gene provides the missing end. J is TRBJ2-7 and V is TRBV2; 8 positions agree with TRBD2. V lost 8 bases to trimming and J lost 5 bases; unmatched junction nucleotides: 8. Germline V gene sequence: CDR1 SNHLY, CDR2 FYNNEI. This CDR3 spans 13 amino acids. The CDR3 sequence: CASGREVRDEQYF. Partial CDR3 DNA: TGTGCCAGCGGGCGGGAGGTTAGGGACGAG.

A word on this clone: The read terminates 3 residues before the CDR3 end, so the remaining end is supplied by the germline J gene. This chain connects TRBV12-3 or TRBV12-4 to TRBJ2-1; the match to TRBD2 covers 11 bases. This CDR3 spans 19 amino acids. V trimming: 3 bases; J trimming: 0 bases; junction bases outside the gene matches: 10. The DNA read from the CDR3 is TGTGCCAGCAGTTTCGCTAGACTAGCGGGACCTCGCTCCTACAATGAG. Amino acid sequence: CASSFARLAGPRSYNE. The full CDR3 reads CASSFARLAGPRSYNEQFF.

The DNA read from the CDR3 is TGTGCCACCAGCAGGTCAAGGGGCGAGGTGACC. Protein: CATSRSRGEVT. The full CDR3 reads CATSRSRGEVTQYF. The gene calls are TRBV15 and TRBJ2-5, with a possible D match to TRBD1 (5 bases). The read is 3 residues too short to cover the CDR3 end, so that end is filled in from the germline J gene. V lost 3 bases, J lost 7 bases, and 15 bases lay in between. Germline V lookup: CDR1 LNHNV, CDR2 YYDKDF (reference sequence). The CDR3 spans 14 residues. Combining the CDR3 with reference TRBV15 and TRBJ2-5 gives the whole variable domain DAMVIQNPRYQVTQFGKPVTLSCSQTLNHNVMYWYQQKSSQAPKLLFHYYDKDFNNEADTPDNFQSRRPNTSFCFLDIRSPGLGDTAMYLCATSRSRGEVTQYFGPGTRLLVL.

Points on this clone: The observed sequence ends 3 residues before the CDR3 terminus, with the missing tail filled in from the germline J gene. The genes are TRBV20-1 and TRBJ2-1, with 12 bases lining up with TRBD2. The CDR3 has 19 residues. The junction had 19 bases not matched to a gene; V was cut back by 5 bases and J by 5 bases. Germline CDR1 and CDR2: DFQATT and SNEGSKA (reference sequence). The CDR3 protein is CSAFKTSGSFLRPNNEQFF. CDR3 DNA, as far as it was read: TGCAGTGCTTTTAAGACTAGCGGGAGCTTTTTAAGACCGAACAATGAG.

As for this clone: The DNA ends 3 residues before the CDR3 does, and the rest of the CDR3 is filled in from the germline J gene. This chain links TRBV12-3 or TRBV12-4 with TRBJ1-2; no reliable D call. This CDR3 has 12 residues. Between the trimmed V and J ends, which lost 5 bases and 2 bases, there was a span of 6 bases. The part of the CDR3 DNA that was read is TGTGCCAGCAGTAACAGAAACTATGGC. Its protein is CASSNRNYG. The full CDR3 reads CASSNRNYGYTF.

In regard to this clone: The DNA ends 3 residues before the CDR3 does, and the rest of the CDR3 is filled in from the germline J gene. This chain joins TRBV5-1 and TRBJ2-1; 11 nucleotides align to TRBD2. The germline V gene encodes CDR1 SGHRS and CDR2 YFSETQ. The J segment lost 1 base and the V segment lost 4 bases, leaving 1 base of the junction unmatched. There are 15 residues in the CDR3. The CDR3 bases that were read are TGCGCCAGCAGCACTAGCGGGAGTTCCTACAATGAG. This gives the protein CASSTSGSSYNE. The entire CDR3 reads CASSTSGSSYNEQFF.